The rows below give T cell receptor beta chains drawn from one sample of a study of cytomegalovirus exposure and HLA in healthy donors. Assay used: immunoSEQ multiplex PCR; TCRdb lists only in-frame clones, some missing. The top ten hold about 2.5% of the sample, which has about 130,000 clones, approximately 80% seen once. The sequenced sample consisted of PBMCs. These TCRs come from a middle-aged man in good health and CMV-seronegative. CDR3s include the opening cysteine and the closing phenylalanine or tryptophan. D genes are given only for firm matches. Clone sizes are given selectively: once, few, many, or a class where the clone is expanded.

clone_size: .; j_call: TRBJ2-7; v_call: TRBV19; d_call: .; cdr3_nt: TGTGCCAGTAGTTCAGGGGGGTCCTACGAGCAGTACTTC; cdr3_aa: CASSSGGSYEQYF
clone_size: .; j_call: TRBJ1-5; v_call: TRBV1; d_call: .; cdr3_nt: TGCACCAGCAGCTCGGAGACAGGGCTGGGGTATAGCAATCAGCCCCAGCATTTT; cdr3_aa: CTSSSETGLGYSNQPQHF
clone_size: .; j_call: TRBJ2-3; v_call: TRBV4-1; d_call: .; cdr3_nt: TGCGCCAGCAGCCAAGACTTAGATACGCAGTATTTT; cdr3_aa: CASSQDLDTQYF
clone_size: once; j_call: TRBJ1-5; v_call: TRBV6-5; d_call: .; cdr3_nt: TGTGCCAGCAGTTACCCTTCTCAGCCCCAGCATTTT; cdr3_aa: CASSYPSQPQHF
clone_size: .; j_call: TRBJ2-3; v_call: TRBV2; d_call: .; cdr3_nt: TGTGCCAGCTCAACACCACCACGACTAGGGAGCCACACAGATACGCAGTATTTT; cdr3_aa: CASSTPPRLGSHTDTQYF
clone_size: .; j_call: TRBJ2-7; v_call: TRBV5-4; d_call: .; cdr3_nt: TGTGCCAGCAGCTTTGGACAGCCTACGGGAGAGCAGTACTTC; cdr3_aa: CASSFGQPTGEQYF
clone_size: .; j_call: TRBJ1-5; v_call: TRBV5-6; d_call: .; cdr3_nt: TGTGCCAGCAGCTTGGGGGGCAGGGTTAGTCAGCCCCAGCATTTT; cdr3_aa: CASSLGGRVSQPQHF
clone_size: .; j_call: TRBJ1-1; v_call: TRBV6-5; d_call: TRBD1; cdr3_nt: TGTGCCAGCAGTGAGGGACAGGGGTACACTGAAGCTTTCTTT; cdr3_aa: CASSEGQGYTEAFF
clone_size: .; j_call: TRBJ1-2; v_call: TRBV29-1; d_call: .; cdr3_nt: TGCAGCGTTGAGGGGGGGCTGGACCTTGGCTACACCTTC; cdr3_aa: CSVEGGLDLGYTF
clone_size: .; j_call: TRBJ2-5; v_call: TRBV6-1; d_call: .; cdr3_nt: TGTGCCAGCAGGGACATGCAGACCCAGTACTTC; cdr3_aa: CASRDMQTQYF
clone_size: .; j_call: TRBJ2-1; v_call: TRBV7-6; d_call: TRBD2; cdr3_nt: TGTGCCAGCAGCCGGACTAGCGGGGGCCGCAATGAGCAGTTCTTC; cdr3_aa: CASSRTSGGRNEQFF
clone_size: .; j_call: TRBJ1-4; v_call: TRBV11-2; d_call: TRBD1; cdr3_nt: TGTGCCAGCAGCTGGGGACAGGATCTGAGTAAACTGTTTTTT; cdr3_aa: CASSWGQDLSKLFF
clone_size: .; j_call: TRBJ1-6; v_call: TRBV7-9; d_call: .; cdr3_nt: TGTGCCAGCCAAACCCTGGGGGGGGCGGGCTCACCCCTCCACTTT; cdr3_aa: CASQTLGGAGSPLHF
clone_size: .; j_call: TRBJ1-2; v_call: TRBV18; d_call: .; cdr3_nt: TGTGCCAGCTCACCACAGGGGGAGGGCTACACCTTC; cdr3_aa: CASSPQGEGYTF
clone_size: .; j_call: TRBJ2-1; v_call: TRBV9; d_call: TRBD2; cdr3_nt: TGTGCCAGCAGCGCCTCCGGGACTAGCGTTCATGAGCAGTTCTTC; cdr3_aa: CASSASGTSVHEQFF
clone_size: .; j_call: TRBJ1-6; v_call: TRBV19; d_call: .; cdr3_nt: TGTGCCAGTAGTCCTCTCAGGGCCCTCTATCGGCCCCTCCACTTT; cdr3_aa: CASSPLRALYRPLHF
clone_size: once; j_call: TRBJ1-4; v_call: TRBV7-2; d_call: .; cdr3_nt: TGTGCCAGCACCTTTTCTAAGGGCAGGGGCGAGGAAAAACTGTTTTTT; cdr3_aa: CASTFSKGRGEEKLFF
clone_size: .; j_call: TRBJ1-1; v_call: TRBV5-1; d_call: TRBD1; cdr3_nt: TGCGCCAGCAGCTTGTGGACAGGGGGCGCTGAAGCTTTCTTT; cdr3_aa: CASSLWTGGAEAFF
clone_size: .; j_call: TRBJ2-7; v_call: TRBV6-5; d_call: .; cdr3_nt: TGTGCCAGCAGTTCAATACAGAACTCCTACGAGCAGTACTTC; cdr3_aa: CASSSIQNSYEQYF
clone_size: .; j_call: TRBJ2-6; v_call: TRBV19; d_call: TRBD2; cdr3_nt: TGTGCCAGTAGTTGGGACTACTCTGGGGCCAACGTCCTGACTTTC; cdr3_aa: CASSWDYSGANVLTF
clone_size: .; j_call: TRBJ1-1; v_call: TRBV6-5; d_call: .; cdr3_nt: TGTGCCAGCAGTTACTTTATGGGGGGAGGCACTGAAGCTTTCTTT; cdr3_aa: CASSYFMGGGTEAFF
clone_size: few; j_call: TRBJ2-2; v_call: TRBV4-3; d_call: TRBD2; cdr3_nt: TGCGCCAGCAGCCCCCAAAGCGGGGGGGCTAGAACCGGGGAGCTGTTTTTT; cdr3_aa: CASSPQSGGARTGELFF
clone_size: few; j_call: TRBJ1-1; v_call: TRBV2; d_call: .; cdr3_nt: TGTGCCAGCAGTGATTGGGGCCGGGAAGCTTTCTTT; cdr3_aa: CASSDWGREAFF
clone_size: .; j_call: TRBJ2-7; v_call: TRBV6-5; d_call: TRBD2; cdr3_nt: TGTGCCAGCAGAGGGGCTAGCGGGGGGCTCCACGAGCAGTACTTC; cdr3_aa: CASRGASGGLHEQYF
clone_size: .; j_call: TRBJ1-1; v_call: TRBV2; d_call: TRBD1; cdr3_nt: TGTGCCAGCAGTCACCCACAGGGGGCCACTGAAGCTTTCTTT; cdr3_aa: CASSHPQGATEAFF
clone_size: .; j_call: TRBJ2-5; v_call: TRBV7-9; d_call: TRBD2; cdr3_nt: TGTGCCAGCAGCTTAAGGCCTAGCGGGGCGGAGACCCAGTACTTC; cdr3_aa: CASSLRPSGAETQYF
clone_size: .; j_call: TRBJ2-2; v_call: TRBV6-6; d_call: .; cdr3_nt: TGTGCCAGCAGTGGTTCTCACAGGGTCACCGGGGAGCTGTTTTTT; cdr3_aa: CASSGSHRVTGELFF
clone_size: few; j_call: TRBJ1-4; v_call: TRBV7-9; d_call: .; cdr3_nt: TGTGCCAGCAGCATAAGGAGGGACCCTAATGAAAAACTGTTTTTT; cdr3_aa: CASSIRRDPNEKLFF
clone_size: .; j_call: TRBJ1-2; v_call: TRBV2; d_call: .; cdr3_nt: TGTGCCAGTCTAGACAGCCTTCTTGAGTATGGCTACACCTTC; cdr3_aa: CASLDSLLEYGYTF
clone_size: .; j_call: TRBJ1-6; v_call: TRBV10-1; d_call: .; cdr3_nt: TGCGCCAGCAGTGAGCAGGAAAATTCACCCCTCCACTTT; cdr3_aa: CASSEQENSPLHF
clone_size: once; j_call: TRBJ1-4; v_call: TRBV15; d_call: .; cdr3_nt: TGTGCCACCAGCACCGGCTCAGACTATGAAAAACTGTTTTTT; cdr3_aa: CATSTGSDYEKLFF
clone_size: .; j_call: TRBJ2-5; v_call: TRBV10-3; d_call: .; cdr3_nt: TGTGCCATCAGTACCCCCGGCAGCGGCGTACAAGAGACCCAGTACTTC; cdr3_aa: CAISTPGSGVQETQYF
clone_size: .; j_call: TRBJ2-3; v_call: TRBV5-4; d_call: .; cdr3_nt: TGTGCCAGCAGCCCAAGTGCTCGGGTCGGCACAGATACGCAGTATTTT; cdr3_aa: CASSPSARVGTDTQYF
clone_size: .; j_call: TRBJ1-2; v_call: TRBV5-1; d_call: TRBD1; cdr3_nt: TGCGCCAGCAGCCCCAGTGGGAACAGGGGAAACTATGGCTACACCTTC; cdr3_aa: CASSPSGNRGNYGYTF
clone_size: few; j_call: TRBJ2-5; v_call: TRBV9; d_call: .; cdr3_nt: TGTGCCCGACAGTTGGAGGGTTTGGAGACCCAGTACTTC; cdr3_aa: CARQLEGLETQYF
clone_size: .; j_call: TRBJ1-1; v_call: TRBV29-1; d_call: .; cdr3_nt: TGCAGCGTTGTGGTGACAGAAGCTTTCTTT; cdr3_aa: CSVVVTEAFF
clone_size: .; j_call: TRBJ2-7; v_call: TRBV2; d_call: TRBD1; cdr3_nt: TGTGCCAGCGGGGCGAGCCCAGGGGGTAGGAACTTC; cdr3_aa: CASGASPGGRNF
clone_size: .; j_call: TRBJ2-1; v_call: TRBV7-2; d_call: TRBD1; cdr3_nt: TGTGCCAGCAGCGGCCCGGACAGGAACAATGAGCAGTTCTTC; cdr3_aa: CASSGPDRNNEQFF
clone_size: .; j_call: TRBJ2-5; v_call: TRBV29-1; d_call: .; cdr3_nt: TGCAGCGTTGTATACAGGGCGGAGACCCAGTACTTC; cdr3_aa: CSVVYRAETQYF
clone_size: .; j_call: TRBJ1-5; v_call: TRBV15; d_call: TRBD1; cdr3_nt: TGTGCCACCAGCAGAGATCGACAGGGGGACGGTCAGCCCCAGCATTTT; cdr3_aa: CATSRDRQGDGQPQHF
clone_size: .; j_call: TRBJ2-2; v_call: TRBV10-3; d_call: .; cdr3_nt: TGTGCCATGCAGGACAAAAACGGGGAGCTGTTTTTT; cdr3_aa: CAMQDKNGELFF
clone_size: .; j_call: TRBJ2-1; v_call: TRBV9; d_call: .; cdr3_nt: TGTGCCAGCAGCGTTTCAGCGGCGCTCACCTACAATGAGCAGTTCTTC; cdr3_aa: CASSVSAALTYNEQFF
clone_size: .; j_call: TRBJ2-1; v_call: TRBV27; d_call: .; cdr3_nt: TGTGCCAGCAGTTTATGGTCCAGTCAGAATGAGCAGTTCTTC; cdr3_aa: CASSLWSSQNEQFF
clone_size: .; j_call: TRBJ2-7; v_call: TRBV30; d_call: .; cdr3_nt: TGTGCCTGGGGGCGTGGGCCCTACGAGCAGTACTTC; cdr3_aa: CAWGRGPYEQYF
clone_size: .; j_call: TRBJ2-7; v_call: TRBV6-5; d_call: TRBD2; cdr3_nt: TGTGCCAGCAGTCTGACTAGCGGGGTTACCTACGAGCAGTACTTC; cdr3_aa: CASSLTSGVTYEQYF
clone_size: .; j_call: TRBJ1-2; v_call: TRBV29-1; d_call: TRBD1; cdr3_nt: TGCAGCGTTTATAACTCGGGACAGGGCAGGAATGGCTACACCTTC; cdr3_aa: CSVYNSGQGRNGYTF
clone_size: .; j_call: TRBJ2-7; v_call: TRBV7-2; d_call: .; cdr3_nt: TGTGCCAGCAGCCGTGGTGCGACTTACGAGCAGTACTTC; cdr3_aa: CASSRGATYEQYF
clone_size: .; j_call: TRBJ2-1; v_call: TRBV18; d_call: TRBD2; cdr3_nt: TGTGCCAGCTCCCCATACCCTAGCGGGGGGCTCCTCTCCTACAATGAGCAGTTCTTC; cdr3_aa: CASSPYPSGGLLSYNEQFF
clone_size: once; j_call: TRBJ2-7; v_call: TRBV27; d_call: .; cdr3_nt: TGTGCCAGCAGCTCAATCGGCTACGAGCAGTACTTC; cdr3_aa: CASSSIGYEQYF
clone_size: .; j_call: TRBJ2-1; v_call: TRBV27; d_call: .; cdr3_nt: TGTGCCAGCAGTTTTATCAGGGCCAATGAGCAGTTCTTC; cdr3_aa: CASSFIRANEQFF
clone_size: .; j_call: TRBJ2-7; v_call: TRBV7-2; d_call: .; cdr3_nt: TGTGCCAGCAGCTTAGGCGTCGGAGGCAATCCCCAACACTTC; cdr3_aa: CASSLGVGGNPQHF
clone_size: .; j_call: TRBJ1-3; v_call: TRBV29-1; d_call: TRBD1; cdr3_nt: TGCAGCGGGGGACAGGGACCTACTGGAAACACCATATATTTT; cdr3_aa: CSGGQGPTGNTIYF
clone_size: .; j_call: TRBJ2-3; v_call: TRBV2; d_call: .; cdr3_nt: TGTGCCAGCAGTGAGGGGACTTACACAGATACGCAGTATTTT; cdr3_aa: CASSEGTYTDTQYF
clone_size: .; j_call: TRBJ2-3; v_call: TRBV7-9; d_call: TRBD2; cdr3_nt: TGTGCCAGCAGCTTGGTCGGCGGGGGGGAAAACACAGATACGCAGTATTTT; cdr3_aa: CASSLVGGGENTDTQYF
clone_size: .; j_call: TRBJ2-1; v_call: TRBV4-1; d_call: TRBD2; cdr3_nt: TGCGCCAGCAGTTTAGGGTGGGGAGGGAATGAGCAGTTCTTC; cdr3_aa: CASSLGWGGNEQFF